This T cell receptor (beta chain) was documented in a study of shared clonotypes between healthy human individuals. About this clone: Its antigen is still unknown. This specimen includes other DNA sequences encoding the same CDR3.

Genomic DNA of every subset was divided equally among multiple immunoSEQ plates. The data were produced by immunoSEQ multiplex PCR, yet TCRdb's version contains in-frame clones alone and is incomplete. The repertoire holds over a million clones, with around 97% as singletons. The study enrolled healthy HIV-negative adults without recent acute infections or vaccinations as donors. General study results and limits: Specimens sampled were limited to blood, with tissue repertoires likely differing.

Sequenced: naive CD4+ T cells sorted from blood. The subset was: CD45RA+ positively selected. This TCR was sampled from a man aged 30 to 45 in good health.

The CDR3 DNA reads as TGTGCCTGGAGTGTACTGCGTGGCTACACCTTC. Its protein is CAWSVLRGYTF. The J gene is TRBJ1-2, the V gene TRBV30; D not resolved. Trimming took 0 bases from V and 7 from J, leaving 6 bases between them. Germline V gene lookup returns CDR1 GTSNPN and CDR2 SVGIG (reference sequence). The CDR3 is 11 residues long.